A selection of T cell receptor beta chains follows, all from one sample in a study of identical twins. A single record per CDR3 protein comes from TCRdb applying MiXCR to the 5' RACE reads. The table shows around 1.7 million distinct CDR3 sequences, with less than 40% occurring only once. Sequencing was done on a sample of cord blood. These receptors originate from a newborn girl in good health. The CDR3 runs from the conserved cysteine through the conserved F or W. D genes are given only for firm matches. Size values are once, few and many counts, or a class for expanded clones, and some rows have none.

>TRBJ2-5|-|TRBV12-3/TRBV12-4|-
CASSRSVIKETQYF
TGTGCCAGCAGCCGTAGCGTTATCAAAGAGACCCAGTACTTC
>TRBJ2-2|TRBD2|TRBV20-1|few
CSQKRGYTGELFF
TGCAGCCAAAAGCGGGGTTACACCGGGGAGCTGTTTTTT
>TRBJ2-1|TRBD2|TRBV2|few
CASFSPGLAGGNEQFF
TGTGCCAGCTTTTCGCCGGGACTAGCGGGGGGGAATGAGCAGTTCTTC
>TRBJ2-5|TRBD2|TRBV20-1|-
CSARGLAGDYQQYF
TGCAGTGCTAGGGGACTAGCGGGAGATTATCAGCAGTACTTC
>TRBJ2-3|TRBD2|TRBV7-2|many
CASSLVAGGGTDTQYF
TGTGCCAGCAGCTTAGTAGCGGGAGGTGGTACAGATACGCAGTATTTT
>TRBJ1-2|-|TRBV20-1|-
CSARDPVTAFYGYTF
TGCAGTGCTAGAGATCCCGTAACAGCCTTCTATGGCTACACCTTC
>TRBJ1-5|-|TRBV16|-
CASSSAGGQPQHF
TGTGCCAGCAGCTCGGCGGGGGGGCAGCCCCAGCATTTT
>TRBJ1-1|-|TRBV6-6|-
CASSKQHTEAFF
TGTGCCAGCAGTAAACAGCACACTGAAGCTTTCTTT
>TRBJ1-5|-|TRBV20-1|-
CSARPHPDTYSNQPQHF
TGCAGTGCTAGACCACACCCTGACACCTATAGCAATCAGCCCCAGCATTTT
>TRBJ2-6|-|TRBV12-3/TRBV12-4|-
CASTSGGISGANVLTF
TGTGCCAGCACCTCCGGGGGTATCTCTGGGGCCAACGTCCTGACTTTC
>TRBJ1-5|TRBD1|TRBV3-1|few
CASSPGTGDDQPQHF
TGTGCCAGCAGCCCTGGGACAGGGGATGACCAGCCCCAGCATTTT
>TRBJ1-5|-|TRBV28|-
CASRGGTFSNQPQHF
TGTGCCAGCAGGGGCGGGACATTTAGCAATCAGCCCCAGCATTTT
>TRBJ2-7|TRBD2|TRBV10-3|few
CAISEFSGGVEQYF
TGTGCCATCAGTGAATTTAGCGGGGGGGTCGAGCAGTACTTC
>TRBJ2-3|TRBD1|TRBV6-1|-
CASSTGTGGGTDTQYF
TGTGCCAGCTCAACCGGGACAGGGGGAGGGACAGATACGCAGTATTTT
>TRBJ2-3|-|TRBV20-1|-
CSARARYRLSSTDTQYF
TGCAGTGCTAGAGCTCGATATAGGTTATCTAGCACAGATACGCAGTATTTT
>TRBJ2-3|-|TRBV30|-
CAWSPTLGWGTDTQYF
TGTGCCTGGAGTCCTACGTTGGGGTGGGGCACAGATACGCAGTATTTT
>TRBJ2-1|-|TRBV27|many
CASSFDHREGQFF
TGTGCCAGCAGTTTCGACCACAGGGAGGGACAGTTCTTC
>TRBJ2-1|-|TRBV4-2|few
CASSQDIGRSPYNEQFF
TGTGCCAGCAGCCAAGATATAGGGCGGTCGCCCTACAATGAGCAGTTCTTC
>TRBJ2-7|-|TRBV27|few
CASSTGRTEGGYEQYF
TGTGCCAGCAGTACCGGCCGGACAGAGGGGGGGTACGAGCAGTACTTC
>TRBJ2-4|-|TRBV2|-
CASSEPAAQYF
TGTGCCAGCAGTGAACCAGCTGCACAGTACTTC
>TRBJ2-7|-|TRBV6-1|-
CASRPLGVTYEQYF
TGTGCCAGCAGGCCGTTGGGGGTCACCTACGAGCAGTACTTC
>TRBJ2-3|-|TRBV7-2|few
CASSLHNDTQYF
TGTGCCAGCAGTCTACACAACGATACGCAGTATTTT
>TRBJ2-3|TRBD2|TRBV12-3/TRBV12-4|-
CASSPRTSGVILDTQYF
TGTGCCAGCAGTCCGCGGACTAGCGGGGTTATTTTAGATACGCAGTATTTT
>TRBJ2-5|-|TRBV29-1|few
CSVVFVKETQYF
TGCAGCGTTGTTTTCGTAAAAGAGACCCAGTACTTC
>TRBJ2-7|-|TRBV4-1|-
CASSQTTREQYF
TGCGCCAGCAGCCAAACTACGCGCGAGCAGTACTTC
>TRBJ1-1|-|TRBV27|many
CASSHLNTEAFF
TGCGCCAGCAGCCACCTGAACACTGAAGCTTTCTTT
>TRBJ2-6|TRBD1|TRBV20-1|-
CSAYRGGANVLTF
TGCAGTGCGTACAGGGGTGGGGCCAACGTCCTGACTTTC
>TRBJ1-5|-|TRBV20-1|-
CSAIPPPQPQHF
TGCAGTGCTATCCCCCCCCCTCAGCCCCAGCATTTT
>TRBJ2-7|-|TRBV28|-
CATLRRHPYEQYF
TGTGCCACCCTACGTCGGCATCCCTACGAGCAGTACTTC
>TRBJ2-2|TRBD2|TRBV4-2|few
CASSQLAGQSIGELFF
TGTGCCAGCAGCCAACTAGCGGGTCAGAGCATCGGGGAGCTGTTTTTT
>TRBJ2-1|TRBD1|TRBV25-1|few
CASSESDRGHNEQFF
TGTGCCAGCAGTGAATCGGACAGGGGGCACAATGAGCAGTTCTTC
>TRBJ2-5|TRBD1|TRBV11-2|few
CATTPGQMYQETQYF
TGTGCCACCACCCCGGGACAGATGTACCAAGAGACCCAGTACTTC
>TRBJ2-1|TRBD2|TRBV29-1|many
CSVEDLAGGFTREQFF
TGCAGCGTTGAAGATCTAGCGGGGGGGTTCACAAGGGAGCAGTTCTTC